This T cell receptor (beta chain) is from a study of T cells after somatic rescue of genetic block. Sequenced by immunoSEQ multiplex PCR; TCRdb stores in-frame clones only, minus some. The sample has around 12,000 clones, 74% seen once. Germline V gene data show CDR1 as GTSNPN and CDR2 as SVGIG (reference sequence). The CDR3 is 15 residues long. The chain has TRBV30 and TRBJ2-7, with D perhaps given as TRBD1 or TRBD2 (5 bases each). Sequencing used peripheral blood mononuclear cells (PBMCs). The receptor comes from a boy younger than 18. As DNA, the CDR3 is TGTGCTTTGGTGGGCCGGGGCTCCAGACCCTACGAGCAGTACTTC. This encodes CALVGRGSRPYEQYF. Looking up the rest from reference TRBV30 and TRBJ2-7 gives the full variable domain: SQTIHQWPATLVQPVGSPLSLECTVEGTSNPNLYWYRQAAGRGLQLLFYSVGIGQISSEVPQNLSASRPQDRQFILSSKKLLLSDSGFYLCALVGRGSRPYEQYFGPGTRLTVT.